The source of this T cell receptor beta chain is a study of post-analysis software for immune sequencing data. Study details: Relapsing-remitting, secondary progressive and progressive-relapsing forms of multiple sclerosis all featured among disease courses.

General study results and limits: Roughly 5 TRBV segments (TRBV5-6, TRBV5-1 and TRBV20-1 among them) occurred more frequently in patients than in controls.

This clonotype was picked up a small number of times. As yet, its antigen is unknown. Presence of unique molecular identifiers characterized the TCR beta cDNA libraries. TCRdb used MiXCR to reprocess the PCR reads, holding one entry per CDR3 protein. The sample records some 690,000 distinct CDR3 sequences, 30% being singletons. From germline, CDR1 is DFQATT and CDR2 SNEGSKA (reference sequence). The germline V and J ends were trimmed by 2 bases and 2 bases, with 13 bases remaining between them. The CDR3 contains 14 residues. Sequences were obtained from blood. The TCR was taken from a girl aged 10 to 17 with multiple sclerosis. The gene calls are TRBV20-1 and TRBJ2-7; no reliable D call. Here the CDR3 reads CSARQNREPYEQYF. CDR3 nucleotide sequence: TGCAGTGCTAGACAAAACAGAGAACCCTACGAGCAGTACTTC.